The 9 T cell receptor beta chains below were found in one sample sequenced in a study of OX40 agonist ivuxolimab in advanced cancers. The protocol was immunoSEQ multiplex PCR, while the TCRdb copy is restricted to in-frame clones and leaves out a portion. This table has 75,000 or so clones, roughly 86% appearing once. The specimen was CD4+ or CD8+ T cells sorted from blood, collected in a trial of the OX40 agonist ivuxolimab. The receptors originated from an adult with an advanced solid tumor such as melanoma, head and neck, liver or kidney cancer.

This rearrangement joins TRBV16 to TRBJ2-3, with TRBD2 matching 7 bases. The ends lost 3 bases at V and 6 bases at J; junction bases unmatched: 9. Per germline, CDR1 KGHSY and CDR2 FQNENV. This CDR3 is 15 amino acids long. CDR3 sequence reads: CASSHRSGFLDTQYF. Here the CDR3 DNA reads TGTGCCAGCAGCCATCGTAGCGGGTTTCTGGATACGCAGTATTTT.

This sequence joins TRBV6-1 and TRBJ1-2; D unclear. The CDR3 length is 13 residues. Germline loops: CDR1 MNHNS, CDR2 SASEGT. The V end was cut by 11 bases, the J end by 5 bases, with 18 bases between. CDR3 nucleotide sequence: TGTGCCGGCGAAAAACAGAGCAGTTATGGCTACACCTTC. It yields the protein CAGEKQSSYGYTF.

The V and J genes are TRBV5-4 and TRBJ2-7, with 8 bases lining up with TRBD1. The junction had 5 bases not matched to a gene; V was cut back by 3 bases and J by 6 bases. CDR3 length: 13 residues. Germline assignment: CDR1 SGHNT and CDR2 YYREEE (reference sequence). The CDR3 spells CASSWWTGIEQYF. In DNA form, the CDR3 reads TGTGCCAGCAGCTGGTGGACAGGGATCGAGCAGTACTTC.

In this sample, this clone turned up a few times. The chain joins TRBV4-3 to TRBJ2-2, with TRBD2 matching over 12 bases. CDR1 is LGHNA, CDR2 YSLEER, per germline. V trimming: 4 bases; J trimming: 7 bases; junction bases outside the gene matches: 13. This CDR3 has 18 residues. Here the CDR3 reads CASSRTTLAGGDHGELFF. In DNA, the CDR3 is TGCGCCAGCAGCCGAACAACCCTAGCGGGGGGGGATCACGGGGAGCTGTTTTTT.

The chain employs TRBV19 and TRBJ2-5; D is unclear. Trimming stripped 3 bases from V and 5 bases from J, with 13 bases between. The CDR3 runs to 14 residues. Germline V gene lookup returns CDR1 LNHDA and CDR2 SQIVND (reference sequence). This CDR3 is CASSIGPFTETQYF. The CDR3 DNA follows: TGTGCCAGTAGTATCGGGCCCTTTACGGAGACCCAGTACTTC.

The chain uses TRBV6-1 and TRBJ2-7, with D possibly TRBD2 on 5 matching bases. CDR3 size: 14 residues. V shed 2 bases and J shed 3 bases, with 11 bases lying between them. Looked up from germline, CDR1 is MNHNS and CDR2 is SASEGT. CDR3 DNA sequence: TGTGCCAGCAGTGAAAGTTTTGACTACTACGAGCAGTACTTC. Protein sequence: CASSESFDYYEQYF.

This rearrangement joins TRBV5-1 to TRBJ2-1; 10 bases line up with TRBD2. The CDR3 contains 14 residues. Trimming at V came to 6 bases and at J to 6 bases, leaving 6 bases not matched to a gene. Germline loops: CDR1 SGHRS, CDR2 YFSETQ. CDR3 in amino acids: CASNKLAGFNEQFF. CDR3 DNA: TGCGCCAGCAATAAACTAGCGGGATTCAATGAGCAGTTCTTC. The complete variable domain, with remaining parts taken from reference TRBV5-1 and TRBJ2-1, reads KAGVTQTPRYLIKTRGQQVTLSCSPISGHRSVSWYQQTPGQGLQFLFEYFSETQRNKGNFPGRFSGRQFSNSRSEMNVSTLELGDSALYLCASNKLAGFNEQFFGPGTRLTVL.

This chain joins TRBV6-6 and TRBJ1-5, with D uncertain. V lost 0 bases and J 7 bases, leaving 10 bases between the germline ends. The CDR3 extends over 14 amino acids. Per the germline V gene, CDR1 is MNHNY and CDR2 is SVGAGI (reference sequence). As DNA, the CDR3 is TGTGCCAGCAGTTACTCGTCTTTTGAACAGCCCCAGCATTTT. It codes for CASSYSSFEQPQHF.

This clone came up once. The chain employs TRBV28 and TRBJ2-5, with D possibly being TRBD2 (6 bases). The last part of the DNA fits TRBJ2-7 better; the J call may be wrong. The CDR3 runs 14 residues. Germline-derived CDR1 and CDR2 are MDHEN and SYDVKM. CDR3 residues: CASSSPAGPYEQYF. The CDR3 DNA is TGTGCCAGCAGCTCCCCAGCGGGTCCCTACGAGCAGTACTTC.